Listed here are 20 T cell receptor beta chains from one sample, sequenced in a study of cytomegalovirus exposure and HLA in healthy donors. Use of 60 Vbeta and 13 Jbeta primers characterized the PCR. Assay used: immunoSEQ multiplex PCR; TCRdb lists only in-frame clones, some missing. Altogether fewer than 200,000 clones are present, roughly 86% being singletons, with the ten largest covering about 3.4%. The sequenced sample was PBMCs. The receptors here all came from a man aged 40-55 years in good health and CMV-seropositive.

This clone has a single count. A read error may account for a junction end that differs from germline. The chain combines TRBV19 with TRBJ2-3; no reliable D call. Germline-derived CDR1 and CDR2 are LNHDA and SQIVND (reference sequence). The CDR3 has 13 amino acids. The CDR3 DNA follows: TGTGCCAGCCAAAAAGTATACGCAGATACGCAGTGTTTT. It translates to CASQKVYADTQCF.

V gene TRBV18 combines with J gene TRBJ1-6; unclear D gene. The V end was cut by 5 bases, the J end by 8 bases, with 10 bases between. CDR1 and CDR2 from the germline V gene are KGHSH and LQKENI. This CDR3 has 13 residues. The CDR3 region is CASSEATDSPLHF. The CDR3 DNA reads TGTGCCAGCTCAGAGGCTACGGATTCACCCCTCCACTTT.

The chain employs TRBV5-1 and TRBJ1-4, with a tentative D call TRBD1 (5 bases). The germline V and J ends were trimmed by 4 bases and 0 bases, with 13 bases remaining between them. CDR3 length equals 16 residues. Germline loops: CDR1 SGHRS, CDR2 YFSETQ. CDR3 amino acids: CASSRRGGSTNEKLFF. CDR3 DNA sequence: TGCGCCAGCAGCCGCCGGGGGGGGTCAACTAATGAAAAACTGTTTTTT.

The chain has TRBV9 and TRBJ2-1, with 10 nucleotides matching TRBD2. V lost 3 bases and J lost 2; bases outside the gene matches: 2. CDR1 SGDLS and CDR2 YYNGEE come from the germline V gene. This CDR3 has 15 residues. CDR3 coding DNA: TGTGCCAGCAGCGCAAGCGGGGGGGCCTACAATGAGCAGTTCTTC. Residues: CASSASGGAYNEQFF.

The rearrangement links TRBV29-1 to TRBJ1-2; D call uncertain. CDR1 and CDR2 (germline): SQVTM, ANQGSEA. Between the trimmed V and J ends, which lost 3 bases and 0 bases, there was a span of 14 bases. This CDR3 region has 15 residues. CDR3 in DNA: TGCAGCGTTGATTCACTTCACAGATCTAACTATGGCTACACCTTC. This gives the protein CSVDSLHRSNYGYTF.

This chain joins TRBV5-1 and TRBJ2-3, with 11 positions matching TRBD2. V was pared by 4 bases and J by 2 bases, with 3 bases of the junction left unmatched. The CDR3 has 15 residues. Per the germline V gene, CDR1 is SGHRS and CDR2 is YFSETQ. The CDR3 region has the DNA TGCGCCAGCAGCCGACTAGCGGGAAACACAGATACGCAGTATTTT. Translated: CASSRLAGNTDTQYF. Together with reference TRBV5-1 and TRBJ2-3, the CDR3 gives the full variable domain: KAGVTQTPRYLIKTRGQQVTLSCSPISGHRSVSWYQQTPGQGLQFLFEYFSETQRNKGNFPGRFSGRQFSNSRSEMNVSTLELGDSALYLCASSRLAGNTDTQYFGPGTRLTVL.

This clone was detected only a few times. The rearrangement joins TRBV5-5 to TRBJ1-2; D unclear. Germline V gene sequence: CDR1 SGHKS, CDR2 YYEKEE (reference sequence). The V gene lost 0 bases and the J gene lost 5 bases, with 8 bases spanning the gap. The length of the CDR3 is 13 residues. CDR3 DNA: TGTGCCAGCAGCTTGGAACAGATTTATGGCTACACCTTC. This sequence encodes CASSLEQIYGYTF.

J is TRBJ2-3 and V is TRBV18, with TRBD2 matching 7 bases. V trimming: 3 bases; J trimming: 4 bases; junction bases outside the gene matches: 4. Germline CDR1 is KGHSH and CDR2 is LQKENI. The CDR3 totals 14 residues. CDR3 nucleotide sequence: TGTGCCAGCTCACCGCAGGGAGGGGCAGATACGCAGTATTTT. Translated: CASSPQGGADTQYF.

The chain recombines TRBV6-5 with TRBJ2-5; 7 bases align to TRBD1. The CDR3 spans 13 residues. Germline CDR1 reads MNHEY; CDR2 reads SVGAGI. V dropped 5 bases and J dropped 4; count of bases not matched to a gene: 4. In DNA, the CDR3 is TGTGCCAGCAGTGAAAGGGGGCGAGAGACCCAGTACTTC. This encodes CASSERGRETQYF.

This clone has just a few counts. This chain links TRBV27 with TRBJ2-3; 12 bases are shared with TRBD2. The CDR3 extends over 17 amino acids. Germline-derived CDR1 and CDR2 are MNHEY and SMNVEV (reference sequence). J gave up 2 bases and V 5 bases, and 8 bases lay outside the gene matches. CDR3 protein: CASSPRLAGEPTDTQYF. CDR3 nucleotide sequence: TGTGCCAGCAGTCCCAGACTAGCGGGAGAACCCACAGATACGCAGTATTTT.

This clone showed up just a few times. This chain uses TRBV13 with TRBJ2-1; TRBD2 matches at 10 bases. V lost 4 bases to trimming and J lost 9 bases; unmatched junction nucleotides: 12. Germline V gene lookup returns CDR1 PRHDT and CDR2 FYEKMQ (reference sequence). The CDR3 extends over 16 amino acids. The CDR3 coding sequence is TGTGCCAGCAGCTCCAAGGTAGCGGGAGGCACGAGTGAGCAGTTCTTC. As protein: CASSSKVAGGTSEQFF. Together with reference TRBV13 and TRBJ2-1, the CDR3 gives the full variable domain: AAGVIQSPRHLIKEKRETATLKCYPIPRHDTVYWYQQGPGQDPQFLISFYEKMQSDKGSIPDRFSAQQFSDYHSELNMSSLELGDSALYFCASSSKVAGGTSEQFFGPGTRLTVL.

The count of this clone is one. The V call is TRBV7-3, the J call TRBJ2-3; 7 bases fit TRBD2. With V trimmed by 4 bases and J by 1 base, 8 bases remained unmatched. CDR1 and CDR2 from the germline V gene are SGHTA and FQGTGA. CDR3 length equals 16 residues. The CDR3: CASSWRGAGGTDTQYF. The CDR3 nucleotides are TGTGCCAGCAGCTGGAGAGGGGCGGGGGGCACAGATACGCAGTATTTT.

V is TRBV4-2 and J is TRBJ2-6, with a tentative D call TRBD1 (6 bases). Germline values: CDR1 LGHNA, CDR2 YNFKEQ. The CDR3 sequence is 18 residues long. Trimming removed 4 bases from V and 4 bases from J, with 20 bases in between. The CDR3 spells CASSPGTIRSGGANVLTF. CDR3 bases: TGTGCCAGCAGCCCCGGGACAATTCGGTCTGGCGGGGCCAACGTCCTGACTTTC.

Written as DNA, the CDR3 is TGTGCCTGGAGTGTTGGTCTAACTAGGGACTATGGCTACACCTTC. This gives the protein CAWSVGLTRDYGYTF. The chain recombines TRBV30 with TRBJ1-2; D call uncertain. Germline V lookup: CDR1 GTSNPN, CDR2 SVGIG (reference sequence). Trimming took 0 bases from V and 3 from J, leaving 14 bases between them. This CDR3 has 15 residues. The full variable domain, with the rest looked up from reference TRBV30 and TRBJ1-2, is SQTIHQWPATLVQPVGSPLSLECTVEGTSNPNLYWYRQAAGRGLQLLFYSVGIGQISSEVPQNLSASRPQDRQFILSSKKLLLSDSGFYLCAWSVGLTRDYGYTFGSGTRLTVV.

CDR3: CASSLGHDTEAFF. The CDR3, as DNA: TGTGCCAGCAGCTTAGGGCATGACACTGAAGCTTTCTTT. J is TRBJ1-1 and V is TRBV11-3; no reliable D call. Looked up from germline, CDR1 is SGHNT and CDR2 is YENEEA. There are 13 residues in the CDR3. The V end lost 1 base, the J end lost 3 bases, and 6 bases lay between the germline ends.

The chain uses TRBV21-1 and TRBJ2-2; the D call in the table, TRBD2, was not verified against the DNA. TRBV21-1 is a pseudogene. The CDR3 length is 18 residues. In DNA form, the CDR3 reads TGTGCCAGCAGCAAGGGCTCGACTAGCGGGACGAACACCGGGGAGCTGTTTTTT. Translating it yields CASSKGSTSGTNTGELFF.

The J gene is TRBJ1-2, the V gene TRBV6-5, with a tentative D call TRBD1 (6 bases). Trimming took off 0 bases at V and 2 bases at J, with 7 bases between the two ends. CDR3 length: 14 amino acids. CDR1 is MNHEY and CDR2 is SVGAGI in the germline V gene. The CDR3 sequence: CASSYSDRNYGYTF. In DNA, the CDR3 is TGTGCCAGCAGTTACTCGGACAGAAACTATGGCTACACCTTC.

This clone was detected once. One end of the junction varies from germline; a read error may be responsible. The chain carries TRBV19 and TRBJ1-1, with a tentative D call TRBD1 (6 bases). Per germline, CDR1 LNHDA and CDR2 SQIVND (reference sequence). CDR3 length equals 14 residues. This CDR3 reads CASSTPIGQRKAFF. In DNA form, the CDR3 reads TGTGCCAGCAGTACTCCGATTGGACAGAGAAAAGCTTTCTTT.

The rearrangement links TRBV2 to TRBJ1-6, with TRBD1 as a possible D gene (5 bases). Deletions cut 5 bases from V and 5 bases from J, with 16 bases between. The CDR3 has 16 residues. Germline loops: CDR1 SNHLY, CDR2 FYNNEI. CDR3 sequence (DNA): TGTGCCAGCAGTCCTCTCGGACAAATCAATAATTCACCCCTCCACTTT. Protein sequence: CASSPLGQINNSPLHF.

This sequence joins TRBV28 and TRBJ2-1; the D gene is possibly TRBD2 (6 bases). The V and J ends lost 3 bases and 8 bases respectively, with 17 bases between them. CDR3 size: 15 residues. CDR1 and CDR2 (germline): MDHEN, SYDVKM. The CDR3 here is CASSFVGGIGYEQFF. Here the CDR3 DNA reads TGTGCCAGCAGTTTCGTCGGCGGGATCGGCTATGAGCAGTTCTTC.